Presented here are 14 T cell receptor beta chains from one specimen sequenced in a study of cytomegalovirus exposure and HLA in healthy donors. Vbeta (60) and Jbeta (13) primers were used in the PCR. Generated by immunoSEQ multiplex PCR, the TCRdb table keeps only in-frame clones and is missing some. The sample has about 120,000 clones; over 80% are singletons. Sequencing was done on a sample of PBMCs. The receptors here all came from a man between 50 and 59 years old in good health and CMV-seronegative.

This clone is a singleton in its sample. CDR3 residues: CASSLGPLGATRNEQFF. The CDR3 DNA is TGTGCCAGCAGCTTAGGGCCCTTGGGGGCGACGAGGAATGAGCAGTTCTTC. The chain recombines TRBV7-3 with TRBJ2-1; possibly TRBD1 for D (6 bases). Germline V gene data show CDR1 as SGHTA and CDR2 as FQGTGA. This CDR3 is built from 17 residues. Trimming took 2 bases from V and 7 from J, leaving 21 bases between them.

The chain joins TRBV30 to TRBJ1-1; no reliable D call. Germline CDR1 is GTSNPN and CDR2 is SVGIG (reference sequence). Trimming cost V 1 base and J 8 bases, with 14 bases left between them. The CDR3 is made up of 13 amino acids. In DNA, the CDR3 is TGTGCCTGGAGTGCGGTGATGAACGGGGAAGCTTTCTTT. It is translated as CAWSAVMNGEAFF.

The chain recombines TRBV28 with TRBJ1-2; D remains ambiguous. The V end was cut by 2 bases, the J end by 0 bases, with 7 bases between. Germline CDR1 and CDR2: MDHEN and SYDVKM. This CDR3 region has 14 residues. This CDR3 is CASSLGQTNYGYTF. The CDR3, as DNA: TGTGCCAGCAGTTTAGGGCAGACTAACTATGGCTACACCTTC.

The chain uses TRBV4-3 and TRBJ2-3, with D possibly TRBD2 on 6 matching bases. Per the germline V gene, CDR1 is LGHNA and CDR2 is YSLEER. Trimming cost V 3 bases and J 0 bases, with 10 bases left between them. The CDR3 contains 15 residues. CDR3 DNA: TGCGCCAGCAGCCATCCGGGGGAGAGCACAGATACGCAGTATTTT. Protein product: CASSHPGESTDTQYF.

The chain employs TRBV7-2 and TRBJ2-2, with no clear D. The CDR3 is 15 amino acids. The V end was cut by 8 bases, the J end by 0 bases, with 13 bases between. Germline CDR1 and CDR2: SGHTA and FQGNSA. CDR3 residues: CASLWSSANTGELFF. CDR3 in DNA: TGTGCCAGCCTATGGAGCAGCGCGAACACCGGGGAGCTGTTTTTT.

The chain joins TRBV6-6 to TRBJ1-1; D uncertain. The V end lost 7 bases, the J end lost 8 bases, and 14 bases lay between the germline ends. The CDR3 totals 12 residues. Germline CDR1 reads MNHNY; CDR2 reads SVGAGI (reference sequence). The CDR3 sequence is CASTRREGEAFF. Here the CDR3 DNA reads TGTGCCAGCACCCGGCGGGAGGGAGAAGCTTTCTTT.

V is TRBV5-4 and J is TRBJ1-1; D remains unclear. The CDR3 covers 15 residues. V lost 4 bases and J 2 bases, leaving 15 bases between the germline ends. Looked up from germline, CDR1 is SGHNT and CDR2 is YYREEE (reference sequence). The CDR3 DNA sequence: TGTGCCAGCAGCGGCGGAGCGTTACAAAACACTGAAGCTTTCTTT. Its protein product is CASSGGALQNTEAFF.

The genes are TRBV4-1 and TRBJ2-7; D is possibly TRBD1 (7 bases). This CDR3 spans 15 amino acids. The V and J ends lost 2 bases and 1 base respectively, with 12 bases between them. Germline V gene data show CDR1 as MGHRA and CDR2 as YSYEKL. The CDR3 reads CASSQPGGSSYEQYF. The CDR3 region has the DNA TGCGCCAGCAGCCAACCAGGGGGGAGTTCCTACGAGCAGTACTTC.

This chain connects TRBV7-3 to TRBJ2-3; D possibly corresponds to TRBD2 (5 bases). Trimming removed 5 bases at V and 1 base at J, with 10 bases between. The germline V gene has CDR1 SGHTA and CDR2 FQGTGA. CDR3 length equals 14 residues. The CDR3 bases are TGTGCCAGCAGCCCGGGATTTCGCACAGATACGCAGTATTTT. Translation: CASSPGFRTDTQYF.

The chain recombines TRBV7-3 with TRBJ2-1, with 8 positions matching TRBD2. This CDR3 comprises 16 residues. Germline trimming cut 3 bases from V and 4 bases from J; bases unmatched to any gene: 8. CDR1 and CDR2 from the germline V gene are SGHTA and FQGTGA. This CDR3 is CASSFRGGRTYNEQFF. The CDR3 DNA is TGTGCCAGCAGCTTTCGCGGGGGGCGAACTTACAATGAGCAGTTCTTC.

The chain combines TRBV21-1 with TRBJ2-7; TRBD1 reflects the table's D call only, with no check against the DNA. TRBV21-1 represents a pseudogene. This CDR3 region has 16 residues. CDR3 amino acids: CASDRDRRGGSGEQYF. The CDR3 coding sequence is TGTGCCAGCGACCGGGACAGAAGAGGGGGGAGCGGCGAGCAGTACTTC.

This rearrangement joins TRBV30 to TRBJ1-3; 10 positions agree with TRBD1. This CDR3 is 18 amino acids long. V lost 2 bases to trimming and J lost 0 bases; unmatched junction nucleotides: 10. Germline CDR1 reads GTSNPN; CDR2 reads SVGIG (reference sequence). CDR3: CAWSLMGQGTSSGNTIYF. CDR3 nucleotide sequence: TGTGCCTGGAGTCTAATGGGACAGGGGACGAGCTCTGGAAACACCATATATTTT.

The chain recombines TRBV5-1 with TRBJ2-1, with TRBD2 as a possible D gene (6 bases). Per germline, CDR1 SGHRS and CDR2 YFSETQ. The length of the CDR3 is 12 residues. V lost 5 bases and J 8 bases, leaving 11 bases between the germline ends. CDR3 sequence reads: CASSWDSYEQFF. The CDR3 coding sequence is TGCGCCAGCAGTTGGGACTCCTATGAGCAGTTCTTC.

The J gene is TRBJ2-7, the V gene TRBV28; 10 bases fit TRBD1. The germline CDR1 and CDR2 sequences are MDHEN and SYDVKM. The junction had 6 bases not matched to a gene; V was cut back by 9 bases and J by 4 bases. The CDR3 has 13 residues. The CDR3 DNA sequence: TGTGCCAGTGGGACAGGGGTTTCTTACGAGCAGTACTTC. This encodes CASGTGVSYEQYF.